This TCR beta chain was identified during a study of low-dose radiotherapy and immunotherapy resistance in tumors. Study background: Patients took oral aspirin 300 mg daily for four cycles from cycle 1 day 1.

The germline CDR1 and CDR2 sequences are SGHTA and FQGTGA. CDR3 length: 15 amino acids. Between the trimmed V and J ends, which lost 5 bases and 1 base, there was a span of 13 bases. First-strand cDNA relied on TRAV- and TRBV-specific primers spanning alpha and beta chains. The authors ran 15 to 20 PCR cycles to amplify TCRs with a constant-region primer and V-primer adapter. TCRdb independently ran MiXCR on the reads; one entry per CDR3 protein. The sample yields tens of thousands of distinct CDR3 sequences, less than 20% seen once. This clonotype was counted at least ten times. Described time point: after trial treatment. Treatment specified: LDRT plus nivolumab, ipilimumab, low-dose cyclophosphamide and aspirin (RACIN trial).

The rearrangement uses TRBV7-3 and TRBJ2-3; tentatively, D is TRBD2 (5 bases). Sequenced material: PBMCs, taken after low-dose radiotherapy plus immunotherapy. This clonotype was sampled from a male donor with prostate cancer. CDR3 nucleotide sequence: TGTGCCAGCAGCCTATACCCCGGGGGCACAGATACGCAGTATTTT. It is translated as CASSLYPGGTDTQYF.